The 27 T cell receptor beta chains reported below all come from one sample, sequenced in a study of T cell responses to AZD1222 COVID-19 vaccine. Using immunoSEQ multiplex PCR, the repertoire was profiled, and TCRdb retains in-frame clones only, with some absent. Here the sample spans 190,000 or so clones, approximately 89% being singletons. Sequences were derived from peripheral blood, sampled 28 days after the second AZD1222 dose. The receptors shown here come from an adult who received the AZD1222 COVID-19 vaccine.

The chain links TRBV5-5 to TRBJ2-7; perhaps TRBD2 as D (5 bases). The CDR3 consists of 15 residues. The germline gives CDR1 SGHKS, CDR2 YYEKEE (reference sequence). V was shortened by 5 bases and J by 1 base, with 16 bases between the two germline ends. The CDR3 protein is CASSPSSRASYEQYF. DNA of the CDR3: TGTGCCAGCAGTCCTAGCTCACGGGCTTCCTACGAGCAGTACTTC.

This clone was observed a few times. The chain couples TRBV19 to TRBJ1-6, with 10 nucleotides matching TRBD1. This CDR3 region has 14 residues. Germline V gives CDR1 LNHDA, CDR2 SQIVND (reference sequence). V shed 6 bases, J shed 8 bases, and the junction held 4 bases outside the gene matches. The CDR3 protein is CASSTTGGDSPLHF. The CDR3 nucleotides are TGTGCCAGTAGCACGACAGGGGGCGATTCACCCCTCCACTTT.

The chain couples TRBV5-1 to TRBJ2-1, with 11 positions matching TRBD2. Trimming at V came to 4 bases and at J to 5 bases, leaving 17 bases not matched to a gene. From germline, CDR1 is SGHRS and CDR2 YFSETQ. The CDR3 spans 19 residues. The CDR3, as DNA: TGCGCCAGCAGCGACTCCGGGTCTCAAATAGCGGGAGGGCACAATGAGCAGTTCTTC. Its translation is CASSDSGSQIAGGHNEQFF.

This clone showed up just once. This chain connects TRBV4-3 to TRBJ2-7, with TRBD2 matching over 8 bases. V trimming: 1 base; J trimming: 2 bases; junction bases outside the gene matches: 4. The CDR3 contains 15 residues. Germline assignment: CDR1 LGHNA and CDR2 YSLEER. In DNA form, the CDR3 reads TGCGCCAGCAGCCAAGGGGGGACTAGTCCCTACGAGCAGTACTTC. This encodes CASSQGGTSPYEQYF.

The V call is TRBV18, the J call TRBJ2-7; tentative D call: TRBD1 (7 bases). V lost 4 bases, J lost 2 bases, and 18 bases lay in between. The germline gives CDR1 KGHSH, CDR2 LQKENI. The CDR3 sequence is 16 residues long. CDR3 in DNA: TGTGCCAGCTCACTACTAGGGGGCAGGAGGGCCTACGAGCAGTACTTC. This codes for CASSLLGGRRAYEQYF.

The rearrangement joins TRBV19 to TRBJ1-1; D is unresolved. The CDR3 extends over 12 amino acids. V dropped 6 bases and J dropped 1 base, with 6 bases sitting between them. Germline CDR1 LNHDA, CDR2 SQIVND (reference sequence). The CDR3: CASRSKNTEAFF. CDR3 DNA: TGTGCCAGTAGGTCCAAGAACACTGAAGCTTTCTTT.

The chain has TRBV3-1 (or the pseudogene TRBV3-2) and TRBJ2-4; D unresolved. Germline V gives CDR1 LGHDT, CDR2 YNNKEL (reference sequence). V was cut by 1 base and J by 3 bases, with 10 bases left in between. This CDR3 is 15 amino acids long. The CDR3 protein is CASSQGPGLKNIQYF. The CDR3 region has the DNA TGTGCCAGCAGCCAAGGGCCGGGCCTCAAAAACATTCAGTACTTC.

The rearrangement joins TRBV7-2 to TRBJ2-3, with D tentatively TRBD1 or TRBD2 (5 bases each). Trimming shortened V by 1 base and J by 4 bases, and 12 bases separated the two germline ends. Germline loops: CDR1 SGHTA, CDR2 FQGNSA. This CDR3 has 15 amino acids. The CDR3 loop reads CASSLDGAGPDTQYF. The CDR3 nucleotides read TGTGCCAGCAGCTTAGACGGGGCAGGACCAGATACGCAGTATTTT.

This rearrangement joins TRBV5-1 to TRBJ2-3; 8 nucleotides agree with TRBD1. The V gene's germline CDR1 is SGHRS and CDR2 YFSETQ. CDR3 size: 15 residues. Unmatched junction bases numbered 7, after V lost 4 bases and J lost 3 bases. CDR3 amino acids: CASSPGQGRTDTQYF. As DNA, the CDR3 is TGCGCCAGCAGCCCCGGACAGGGAAGGACAGATACGCAGTATTTT.

V and J are TRBV28 and TRBJ1-2; unclear D gene. The CDR3 contains 14 residues. V gave up 5 bases and J gave up 8 bases, with 18 bases separating them. CDR1 MDHEN and CDR2 SYDVKM come from the germline V gene. The DNA of the CDR3 is TGTGCCAGCAGTCCCCCTTGGCCCCGGAACGGCTACACCTTC. As protein: CASSPPWPRNGYTF.

The gene calls are TRBV19 and TRBJ2-7, with 9 bases matching TRBD1. The V segment lost 7 bases and the J segment 3 bases; nucleotides outside the gene matches: 13. CDR1 and CDR2 (germline): LNHDA, SQIVND (reference sequence). The CDR3 contains 16 residues. CDR3 in amino acids: CASTPTGTGRNYEQYF. For the CDR3, the DNA is TGTGCCAGTACCCCTACCGGGACAGGGCGAAACTACGAGCAGTACTTC.

V usage is TRBV4-3 and J usage is TRBJ2-1; D is tentatively TRBD1 or TRBD2 (5 bases each). Trimming removed 1 base from V and 0 bases from J, with 7 bases in between. This CDR3 has 15 residues. Germline CDR1 reads LGHNA; CDR2 reads YSLEER. CDR3 loop: CASSQVGDSYNEQFF. The CDR3 DNA reads as TGCGCCAGCAGCCAAGTGGGGGACTCCTACAATGAGCAGTTCTTC.

This chain joins TRBV2 and TRBJ1-5, with D possibly being TRBD1 (6 bases). Germline loops: CDR1 SNHLY, CDR2 FYNNEI. This CDR3 is built from 12 residues. V lost 7 bases and J lost 11, with 15 bases in between. CDR3 DNA: TGTGCCAGCAACGACAGGTACGGGGCCCAGCATTTT. Its protein is CASNDRYGAQHF.

The chain combines TRBV4-2 with TRBJ1-2; maybe TRBD1 (5 bases). Deletions cut 4 bases from V and 2 bases from J, with 26 bases between. The CDR3 is 19 amino acids. CDR1 is LGHNA and CDR2 is YNFKEQ in the germline V gene. CDR3 nucleotide sequence: TGTGCCAGCAGCCGAGTCCCCCAGCCGGGGGGTAATTTAAACTATGGCTACACCTTC. Protein product: CASSRVPQPGGNLNYGYTF.

This clone was observed a single time. V gene TRBV9 combines with J gene TRBJ2-1; 8 bases align to TRBD2. Germline V gene lookup returns CDR1 SGDLS and CDR2 YYNGEE. This CDR3 is 14 amino acids long. The trim removed 0 bases at V and 6 bases at J, leaving 2 bases unmatched. The CDR3 DNA is TGTGCCAGCAGCGTAGACGGGAGGGCCAATGAGCAGTTCTTC. It translates to CASSVDGRANEQFF.

The chain links TRBV5-1 to TRBJ1-6; D is uncertain. With 0 bases removed from V and 6 bases from J, the gap between germline ends came to 10 bases. Per the germline V gene, CDR1 is SGHRS and CDR2 is YFSETQ. The length of the CDR3 is 15 residues. Here the CDR3 DNA reads TGCGCCAGCAGCTTGGTGGACGGCGTTAATTCACCCCTCCACTTT. Translating it yields CASSLVDGVNSPLHF.

The chain combines TRBV28 with TRBJ1-1; D might be TRBD1 (5 bases). CDR1 MDHEN and CDR2 SYDVKM come from the germline V gene. V was trimmed by 4 bases and J by 13 bases, leaving 28 bases between them. The CDR3 length is 16 residues. In DNA form, the CDR3 reads TGTGCCAGCAGTTCTTACTCCGATGACCGGGGCCGAAGTGTTTTCTTT. Its translation: CASSSYSDDRGRSVFF. Full variable domain (outside the CDR3, taken from reference TRBV28 and TRBJ1-1): DVKVTQSSRYLVKRTGEKVFLECVQDMDHENMFWYRQDPGLGLRLIYFSYDVKMKEKGDIPEGYSVSREKKERFSLILESASTNQTSMYLCASSSYSDDRGRSVFFGQGTRLTVV.

The chain employs TRBV5-1 and TRBJ2-6, with D possibly TRBD1 on 6 matching bases. V gave up 1 base and J gave up 3 bases, with 17 bases separating them. The CDR3 has 18 residues. Germline values: CDR1 SGHRS, CDR2 YFSETQ. The CDR3, as DNA: TGCGCCAGCAGCTTGAGGGTCAGGGGAACGGTTGGGGCCAACGTCCTGACTTTC. This gives the protein CASSLRVRGTVGANVLTF.

This chain uses TRBV12-3 or TRBV12-4 with TRBJ1-4; D uncertain. Between the trimmed V and J ends, which lost 2 bases and 16 bases, there was a span of 14 bases. The CDR3 is 12 residues long. CDR3 nucleotides: TGTGCCAGCAGTTTATCGGGGTCACTGGCGTTTTTT. It encodes CASSLSGSLAFF.

The gene calls are TRBV11-2 and TRBJ2-1; 11 nucleotides line up with TRBD1. Germline V CDR1 and CDR2: SGHAT, FQNNGV. V was pared by 4 bases and J by 7 bases, with 3 bases of the junction left unmatched. There are 14 residues in the CDR3. This chain's CDR3 is CASSSGTGGNEQFF. The CDR3 DNA sequence: TGTGCCAGCAGCTCCGGGACAGGGGGTAATGAGCAGTTCTTC.

This clone was detected a few times. The V and J genes are TRBV28 and TRBJ1-2, with D tentatively TRBD1 (6 bases). The CDR3 contains 13 residues. Trimming pared 6 bases from V and 2 bases from J, leaving 10 bases between. Germline V gene sequence: CDR1 MDHEN, CDR2 SYDVKM. CDR3 nucleotides: TGTGCCAGCAGCACCGGGACAAACTATGGCTACACCTTC. Translated, it gives CASSTGTNYGYTF.

This clone has just one count. J is TRBJ2-2 and V is TRBV24-1, with D unclear. CDR3 length equals 15 residues. The V end was cut by 1 base, the J end by 1 base, with 6 bases between. Germline assignment: CDR1 KGHDR and CDR2 SFDVKD. DNA of the CDR3: TGTGCCACCAGTGATTTCCCAGGGAACACCGGGGAGCTGTTTTTT. This translates into CATSDFPGNTGELFF.

This chain connects TRBV5-1 to TRBJ1-1; D unresolved. This CDR3 comprises 13 residues. V lost 4 bases and J 8 bases, leaving 15 bases between the germline ends. The germline V gene encodes CDR1 SGHRS and CDR2 YFSETQ. CDR3 nucleotides: TGCGCCAGCAGCGCTGAAGACCGGGAAGAAGCTTTCTTT. As protein: CASSAEDREEAFF.

J is TRBJ2-4 and V is TRBV5-4; TRBD2 agrees at 12 bases. CDR1 and CDR2 (germline): SGHNT, YYREEE (reference sequence). J lost 9 bases, V lost 3 bases, and 16 bases had no gene match. The CDR3 sequence is 18 residues long. CDR3 sequence: CASSSPTSGSNVGSIQYF. CDR3 bases: TGTGCCAGCAGCTCACCGACTAGCGGGAGCAACGTTGGGAGCATTCAGTACTTC.

The chain links TRBV19 to TRBJ1-5; D is unresolved. The CDR3 extends over 15 amino acids. The germline CDR1 and CDR2 sequences are LNHDA and SQIVND (reference sequence). The V and J ends lost 3 bases and 7 bases respectively, with 16 bases between them. The CDR3 DNA follows: TGTGCCAGTAGTATGCCGGGAAGCAAGAAACAGCCCCAGCATTTT. Its translation is CASSMPGSKKQPQHF.

V usage is TRBV25-1 and J usage is TRBJ1-2; TRBD1 aligns across 7 bases. The CDR3 consists of 13 residues. Trimming took 5 bases from V and 8 from J; bases not matched to a gene: 8. In germline, CDR1 is MGHDK, CDR2 SYGVNS. CDR3 loop: CASSLGQVQGYTF. In DNA form, the CDR3 reads TGTGCCAGCAGTCTTGGACAGGTCCAGGGCTACACCTTC.

V usage is TRBV20-1 and J usage is TRBJ2-2; D remains unclear. Deletions cut 3 bases from V and 6 bases from J, with 20 bases between. The CDR3 length is 16 residues. Germline V gene lookup returns CDR1 DFQATT and CDR2 SNEGSKA (reference sequence). CDR3 residues: CSASPRTARLAGELFF. CDR3 bases: TGCAGTGCTAGTCCCCGAACAGCTAGATTGGCCGGGGAGCTGTTTTTT.